Below, 26 T cell receptor beta chains from the same sample are listed, as sequenced in a study of shared clonotypes between healthy human individuals. TCRdb's table, derived via immunoSEQ multiplex PCR, lists solely in-frame clones and lacks some. Of roughly 500,000 clones listed, roughly 95% are singletons. The specimen sequenced was naive CD4+ T cells sorted from blood. The subset: CD45RA+ positively selected. The receptor set was obtained from a woman in her 30s in good health.

The chain joins TRBV6-6 to TRBJ2-7, with 7 bases fitting TRBD1. CDR1 and CDR2 from the germline V gene are MNHNY and SVGAGI (reference sequence). J lost 2 bases, V lost 6 bases, and 4 bases had no gene match. The CDR3 length is 13 residues. The CDR3 spells CASRQGDTYEQYF. CDR3 in DNA: TGTGCCAGCAGGCAGGGGGATACCTACGAGCAGTACTTC.

The chain couples TRBV6-6 to TRBJ2-7, with 11 bases lining up with TRBD1. Germline V gives CDR1 MNHNY, CDR2 SVGAGI (reference sequence). Unmatched junction bases numbered 9, after V lost 4 bases and J lost 7 bases. This CDR3 region has 15 residues. DNA for the CDR3: TGTGCCAGCAGTTTGGCGCCTAGGGACAGGGGGGAGCAGTACTTC. Its protein product is CASSLAPRDRGEQYF.

The V and J genes are TRBV5-1 and TRBJ2-3; D not certain. The V gene's germline CDR1 is SGHRS and CDR2 YFSETQ. Trimming stripped 0 bases from V and 0 bases from J, with 2 bases between. The CDR3 has 13 residues. CDR3 residues: CASSLDSTDTQYF. In DNA form, the CDR3 reads TGCGCCAGCAGCTTGGACAGCACAGATACGCAGTATTTT.

This chain uses TRBV2 with TRBJ2-3; weak D call: TRBD2 (6 bases). The germline gives CDR1 SNHLY, CDR2 FYNNEI. The CDR3 is 17 amino acids. With 0 bases removed from V and 0 bases from J, the gap between germline ends came to 13 bases. The CDR3 region has the DNA TGTGCCAGCAGTGAAGCCGTAGCGGCCATAAGCACAGATACGCAGTATTTT. It codes for CASSEAVAAISTDTQYF.

The sample holds a few counts of this clone. The rearrangement joins TRBV2 to TRBJ1-4; the match to TRBD1 covers 7 bases. V shed 8 bases, J shed 4 bases, and the junction held 4 bases outside the gene matches. Germline CDR1 and CDR2: SNHLY and FYNNEI. CDR3 length: 13 residues. The CDR3: CASSGQFNEKLFF. The CDR3 DNA follows: TGTGCCAGCTCGGGACAGTTTAATGAAAAACTGTTTTTT.

The chain couples TRBV28 to TRBJ1-5; the match to TRBD1 covers 10 bases. J gave up 7 bases and V 9 bases, and 6 bases lay outside the gene matches. The CDR3 contains 13 residues. CDR1 MDHEN and CDR2 SYDVKM come from the germline V gene. In nucleotides, the CDR3 is TGTGCCAGTGTGGGACAGGGGAAGCAGCCCCAGCATTTT. Amino acid sequence: CASVGQGKQPQHF.

The CDR3 nucleotides read TGCGCCAGCTCGGGACTAGCGGGAGTAGAGACCCAGTACTTC. It translates to CASSGLAGVETQYF. The chain has TRBV5-1 and TRBJ2-5; 14 bases align to TRBD2. CDR1 is SGHRS and CDR2 is YFSETQ in the germline V gene. The CDR3 is 14 amino acids. V dropped 7 bases and J dropped 4; count of bases not matched to a gene: 3.

The rearrangement links TRBV10-2 to TRBJ1-2; D is unresolved. Germline loops: CDR1 WSHSY, CDR2 SAAADI. The length of the CDR3 is 12 residues. Trimming took off 5 bases at V and 8 bases at J, with 12 bases between the two ends. CDR3 nucleotides: TGCGCCAGCAGTCCGAACAGAGTGGGCTACACCTTC. Translated, it gives CASSPNRVGYTF.

The V gene is TRBV29-1, the J gene TRBJ1-2; the match to TRBD1 covers 8 bases. J was trimmed by 6 bases and V by 4 bases; bases with no gene match: 10. CDR3 length equals 14 residues. Germline V gene sequence: CDR1 SQVTM, CDR2 ANQGSEA. CDR3 DNA: TGCAGCGTTGGAAAGGGACAGGAAGCGAATGGCTACACCTTC. This codes for CSVGKGQEANGYTF.

The rearrangement uses TRBV19 and TRBJ2-7, with 12 nucleotides matching TRBD2. V was pared by 3 bases and J by 0 bases, with 6 bases of the junction left unmatched. This CDR3 contains 17 residues. The germline V gene has CDR1 LNHDA and CDR2 SQIVND (reference sequence). The CDR3 DNA reads as TGTGCCAGTAGTATGGGGGGACTAGCGGGCAGCTCCTACGAGCAGTACTTC. Amino acids: CASSMGGLAGSSYEQYF.

J is TRBJ2-7 and V is TRBV6-1; D perhaps matches TRBD2 (5 bases). The CDR3 consists of 12 residues. CDR1 is MNHNS, CDR2 SASEGT, per germline. V lost 4 bases and J 4 bases, leaving 8 bases between the germline ends. The CDR3 nucleotides read TGTGCCAGCAGTGGATCGGGGTACGAGCAGTACTTC. Translated, it gives CASSGSGYEQYF.

This clone was counted once. The V and J genes are TRBV5-1 and TRBJ2-3; D is possibly TRBD1 or TRBD2 (7 bases each). V was shortened by 8 bases and J by 6 bases, with 25 bases between the two germline ends. The germline V gene has CDR1 SGHRS and CDR2 YFSETQ. This CDR3 comprises 16 residues. The CDR3 DNA reads as TGCGCCAGTAAGAAGAACAGGGGACTAATACCGGATACGCAGTATTTT. It translates to CASKKNRGLIPDTQYF.

This chain uses TRBV7-9 with TRBJ2-7, with D uncertain. V lost 3 bases and J 8 bases, leaving 11 bases between the germline ends. The CDR3 length is 12 residues. Germline CDR1 reads SEHNR; CDR2 reads FQNEAQ (reference sequence). The DNA of the CDR3 is TGTGCCAGCAGCTTGTCGGGTCGCCAGCAGTACTTC. This codes for CASSLSGRQQYF. The whole variable domain, filled in from reference TRBV7-9 and TRBJ2-7, reads DTGVSQNPRHKITKRGQNVTFRCDPISEHNRLYWYRQTLGQGPEFLTYFQNEAQLEKSRLLSDRFSAERPKGSFSTLEIQRTEQGDSAMYLCASSLSGRQQYFGPGTRLTVT.

The chain joins TRBV5-1 to TRBJ1-5; D not resolved. Germline V gives CDR1 SGHRS, CDR2 YFSETQ. Trimming left V 1 base short and J 2 bases short, with 10 bases between. The CDR3 sequence is 15 residues long. The DNA of the CDR3 is TGCGCCAGCAGCTTGTTTCCCGGAGGCAATCAGCCCCAGCATTTT. Protein: CASSLFPGGNQPQHF.

The chain carries TRBV28 and TRBJ2-7; D is undetermined. Germline lookup yields CDR1 MDHEN and CDR2 SYDVKM. Between the trimmed V and J ends, which lost 8 bases and 4 bases, there was a span of 15 bases. This CDR3 region has 13 residues. CDR3 protein: CASCNHMGYEQYF. The DNA for the CDR3 is TGTGCCAGCTGCAACCATATGGGGTACGAGCAGTACTTC. Full variable domain (outside the CDR3, taken from reference TRBV28 and TRBJ2-7): DVKVTQSSRYLVKRTGEKVFLECVQDMDHENMFWYRQDPGLGLRLIYFSYDVKMKEKGDIPEGYSVSREKKERFSLILESASTNQTSMYLCASCNHMGYEQYFGPGTRLTVT.

The chain combines TRBV4-1 with TRBJ2-7; no firm D call. The CDR3 consists of 14 residues. V lost 4 bases, J lost 3 bases, and 13 bases lay in between. Germline V gives CDR1 MGHRA, CDR2 YSYEKL. The CDR3 region is CASSRPGPLYEQYF. The CDR3 DNA reads as TGCGCCAGCAGCCGCCCCGGGCCACTCTACGAGCAGTACTTC.

The chain recombines TRBV28 with TRBJ2-3, with D perhaps matching TRBD1 (5 bases). Germline CDR1 is MDHEN and CDR2 is SYDVKM. V was shortened by 2 bases and J by 3 bases, with 15 bases between the two germline ends. The CDR3 has 16 residues. The DNA for the CDR3 is TGTGCCAGCAGTTTACCCGCAGGGATAAGGACAGATACGCAGTATTTT. This codes for CASSLPAGIRTDTQYF. The whole variable domain, remainder taken from reference TRBV28 and TRBJ2-3, is DVKVTQSSRYLVKRTGEKVFLECVQDMDHENMFWYRQDPGLGLRLIYFSYDVKMKEKGDIPEGYSVSREKKERFSLILESASTNQTSMYLCASSLPAGIRTDTQYFGPGTRLTVL.

V is TRBV7-3 and J is TRBJ2-2; D is unresolved. There are 15 residues in the CDR3. V lost 0 bases to trimming and J lost 0 bases, with 5 bases between them. Germline CDR1 is SGHTA and CDR2 is FQGTGA. CDR3 in amino acids: CASSLTSTNTGELFF. The CDR3 bases are TGTGCCAGCAGCTTAACGTCAACGAACACCGGGGAGCTGTTTTTT.

The chain employs TRBV5-1 and TRBJ2-1; D is perhaps TRBD1 or TRBD2 (5 bases each). The CDR3 is 14 residues long. V was clipped by 6 bases and J by 6 bases, with 16 bases between them. Germline V gene sequence: CDR1 SGHRS, CDR2 YFSETQ. The CDR3 protein is CASKVYGAFNEQFF. Here the CDR3 DNA reads TGCGCCAGCAAGGTCTACGGGGCTTTCAATGAGCAGTTCTTC.

The chain links TRBV27 to TRBJ2-5; 13 nucleotides line up with TRBD2. The tail of the sequence fits TRBJ2-7 better, so the J call may be wrong. This CDR3 comprises 18 residues. CDR1 is MNHEY, CDR2 SMNVEV, per germline (reference sequence). The CDR3 here is CASSLFGTSGVSTYEQYF. Here the CDR3 DNA reads TGTGCCAGCAGTTTATTCGGGACTAGCGGGGTATCAACCTACGAGCAGTACTTC.

The gene calls are TRBV4-1 and TRBJ1-3, with a possible D match to TRBD1 (6 bases). V shed 2 bases and J shed 6 bases, with 14 bases lying between them. From germline, CDR1 is MGHRA and CDR2 YSYEKL. There are 15 residues in the CDR3. Here the CDR3 reads CASSQLYRVSNTIYF. CDR3 DNA sequence: TGCGCCAGCAGCCAATTATACAGGGTCTCAAACACCATATATTTT.

The J gene is TRBJ1-2, the V gene TRBV27; 7 bases agree with TRBD1. CDR3 length: 16 amino acids. Germline V gene sequence: CDR1 MNHEY, CDR2 SMNVEV (reference sequence). V gave up 7 bases and J gave up 4 bases; unmatched junction bases: 15. CDR3 nucleotides: TGTGCCAGCAATTTCAGTAGAGACAGGGAGGTCTATGGCTACACCTTC. Translated, it gives CASNFSRDREVYGYTF.

The CDR3 bases are TGCGCCAGCAGACCTGGACAGGGGAATGAGCAGTTCTTC. Residues: CASRPGQGNEQFF. The chain has TRBV10-1 and TRBJ2-1; TRBD1 agrees at 9 bases. In germline, CDR1 is WNHNN, CDR2 SYGVQD (reference sequence). CDR3 length: 13 amino acids. V lost 6 bases and J lost 7; bases outside the gene matches: 4.

The chain has TRBV27 and TRBJ1-2; 12 positions agree with TRBD1. Per germline, CDR1 MNHEY and CDR2 SMNVEV (reference sequence). CDR3 length: 15 residues. V gave up 5 bases and J gave up 8 bases; unmatched junction bases: 9. For the CDR3, the DNA is TGTGCCAGCAGTCCCCAGGGACAGGGGGCGACCGGCTACACCTTC. Its translation is CASSPQGQGATGYTF.

The chain combines TRBV18 with TRBJ2-7; 8 nucleotides align to TRBD1. From germline, CDR1 is KGHSH and CDR2 LQKENI. Trimming removed 8 bases from V and 3 bases from J; junction bases left unmatched: 9. This CDR3 has 14 residues. CDR3 nucleotides: TGTGCCAGCACGGACAGGGCAGACGACTACGAGCAGTACTTC. It specifies CASTDRADDYEQYF.

V usage is TRBV7-2 and J usage is TRBJ1-4; D gene ambiguous. V was clipped by 5 bases and J by 9 bases, with 10 bases between them. The CDR3 spans 12 residues. Germline CDR1 SGHTA, CDR2 FQGNSA. CDR3 nucleotide sequence: TGTGCCAGCAGCCACTACGGGAAAAAACTGTTTTTT. Its translation is CASSHYGKKLFF.